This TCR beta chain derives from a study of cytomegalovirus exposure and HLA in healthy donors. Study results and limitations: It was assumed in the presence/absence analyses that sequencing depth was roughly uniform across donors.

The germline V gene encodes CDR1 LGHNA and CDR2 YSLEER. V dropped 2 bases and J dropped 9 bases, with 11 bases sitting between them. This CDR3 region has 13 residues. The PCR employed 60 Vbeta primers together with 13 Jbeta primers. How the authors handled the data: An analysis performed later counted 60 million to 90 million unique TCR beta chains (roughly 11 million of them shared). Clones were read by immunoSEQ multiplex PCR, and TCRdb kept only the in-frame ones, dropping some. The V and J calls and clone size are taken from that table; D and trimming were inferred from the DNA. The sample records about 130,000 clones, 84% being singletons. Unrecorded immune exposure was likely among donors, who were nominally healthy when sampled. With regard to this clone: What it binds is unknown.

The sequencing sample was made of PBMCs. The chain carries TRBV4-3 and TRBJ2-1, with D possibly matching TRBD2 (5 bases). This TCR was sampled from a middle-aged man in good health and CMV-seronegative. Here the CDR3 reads CASSQIEEGEQFF. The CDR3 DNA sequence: TGCGCCAGCAGCCAAATCGAAGAGGGTGAGCAGTTCTTC.